This TCR beta chain was captured in a study of Graves' ophthalmopathy and Graves' hyperthyroidism. Turning to the study itself: The study drew peripheral blood at initial diagnosis, before any treatment.

The study amplified TCR beta CDR3 regions using RNA transcripts. An initial RT-PCR round employing HTBI primers preceded a second-round multiplex PCR. TCRdb itself ran the multiplex PCR reads through MiXCR, one entry per CDR3 protein. The data show 200,000 to 250,000 distinct CDR3 sequences, around 50% seen once. Note on this clonotype: Its antigen is currently unknown.

The CDR3 length is 15 residues. V dropped 0 bases and J dropped 7 bases, with 13 bases sitting between them. Germline V gives CDR1 MDHEN, CDR2 SYDVKM. The study's findings and limits: As the model predicted ophthalmopathy progression, it achieved a sensitivity of 70% to 71% and a specificity of around 76%. Among expanded thyroid clonotypes above 0.001 frequency, most also occurred in blood.

J is TRBJ1-5 and V is TRBV28, with a possible D match to TRBD1 (5 bases). The sequenced material came from peripheral blood. The receptor's source is an adult man with Graves' ophthalmopathy. The CDR3 spells CASSLWQGEQQPQHF. The CDR3 DNA is TGTGCCAGCAGTTTATGGCAAGGGGAGCAACAGCCCCAGCATTTT.